The 5 T cell receptor beta chains listed next were all sequenced from one sample in a study of T cell clonality in common variable immunodeficiency. These TCRs' antigens remain unknown. TCRdb's table, derived via immunoSEQ multiplex PCR, lists solely in-frame clones and lacks some. The sample includes around 30,000 clones, none of them occurring once. Study-level points and caveats: Fewer deletions and N-nucleotide insertions were reportedly seen in common variable immunodeficiency TCR beta sequences.

Input material: peripheral blood mononuclear cells. The receptors come from a human donor with common variable immunodeficiency.

This clone was counted only a few times. The DNA ends 3 residues before the CDR3 does, and the rest of the CDR3 is filled in from the germline J gene. The chain links TRBV7-7 to TRBJ1-1; the D gene is possibly TRBD1 (6 bases). Between the trimmed V and J ends, which lost 5 bases and 5 bases, there was a span of 15 bases. CDR3 size: 14 residues. Germline loops: CDR1 SSHAT, CDR2 FNYEAQ (reference sequence). This CDR3 is CASSPRQDWTEAFF. CDR3 bases read: TGTGCCAGCAGCCCCCGACAGGACTGGACTGAA.

This clone was detected many times. The junction departs from the called germline gene at one end, perhaps through a read error. The CDR3 end is not reached by the read, which stops 3 residues before it; the germline J gene fills it in. The chain combines TRBV4-2 with TRBJ2-5; possible D gene TRBD1, 6 bases. The CDR3 has 16 amino acids. CDR1 is LGHNA and CDR2 is YNFKEQ in the germline V gene. Incomplete CDR3 DNA: TGCGCCAGCAGCCAAAGCCCCAGGGGTTGGGGGGAGACC. It specifies CASSQSPRGWGET. Given in full, the CDR3 is CASSQSPRGWGETQYF.

This clone was seen repeatedly, ten times or more. The CDR3 goes on 3 residues after the read ends, and that part is filled in from the germline J gene. The rearrangement links TRBV7-9 to TRBJ1-4, with a weak D call TRBD1 (6 bases). This CDR3 comprises 14 residues. V lost 5 bases to trimming and J lost 7 bases, with 14 bases between them. In germline, CDR1 is SEHNR, CDR2 FQNEAQ (reference sequence). CDR3 amino acids: CASSQTGRSEKLFF. The sequenced part of the CDR3 DNA is TGTGCCAGCAGCCAGACAGGTCGTAGTGAAAAA.

In the case of this clone: Read data end 3 residues before the CDR3 end; the end is taken from the germline J gene. This chain links TRBV10-1 with TRBJ2-1; 10 bases fit TRBD2. Unmatched junction bases numbered 5, after V lost 3 bases and J lost 0 bases. The CDR3 runs 17 residues. Looked up from germline, CDR1 is WNHNN and CDR2 is SYGVQD (reference sequence). The covered CDR3 bases are TGCGCCAGCAGTGATAGCGGGGGGCTTAGCTCCTACAATGAG. This encodes CASSDSGGLSSYNE. The full CDR3 sequence reads CASSDSGGLSSYNEQFF.

This clone has more than one count but fewer than ten. The read gets to within 3 residues of the CDR3 end, and the germline J gene fills in the rest. The chain links TRBV7-2 to TRBJ2-5; D remains ambiguous. Trimming removed 5 bases at V and 0 bases at J, with 10 bases between. The CDR3 covers 14 residues. CDR1 is SGHTA, CDR2 FQGNSA, per germline. The CDR3 region is CASSGWRNQETQYF. The sequenced part of the CDR3 DNA is TGTGCCAGCAGCGGATGGCGGAACCAAGAGACC.